The clone carrying this TCR beta chain was counted only a few times. The antigen is unknown. MiXCR, applied by TCRdb to the reads, yields one record per CDR3 protein. Of 600,000 to 700,000 distinct CDR3 sequences in the sample, approximately 33% were seen once. The sample comes from a study of T cell repertoires in cytomegalovirus infection. The V gene lost 0 bases and the J gene lost 3 bases, with 14 bases spanning the gap. The CDR3 has 17 amino acids. Per the germline V gene, CDR1 is SEHNR and CDR2 is FQNEAQ (reference sequence). V usage is TRBV7-9 and J usage is TRBJ2-2; TRBD1 is a possible D gene (6 bases). The sequence came from a human donor in good health (CMV status not recorded). Some clones in this sample may be carry-over from other donors' samples. This specimen consisted of cultured PBMCs, obtained from culture after CMV antigen stimulation. The CDR3 sequence: CASSLALMGHYTGELFF. The CDR3 DNA reads TGTGCCAGCAGCTTAGCGCTTATGGGACATTACACCGGGGAGCTGTTTTTT.